One sample yielded the 18 T cell receptor beta chains listed below, sequenced in a study of identifying expanded T cells in peripheral blood. The repertoire was sequenced with immunoSEQ multiplex PCR; TCRdb's copy has only in-frame clones and lacks some. This table has roughly 63,000 clones, approximately 80% appearing once. Sequencing was performed on blood. The receptors originated from a person aged 18 to 75 in good health.

The chain joins TRBV2 to TRBJ2-3; D gene unclear. Per the germline V gene, CDR1 is SNHLY and CDR2 is FYNNEI. CDR3 length: 14 amino acids. V gave up 1 base and J gave up 3 bases, with 8 bases separating them. The CDR3 region has the DNA TGTGCCAGCAGTGAAGGGCTACTAACAGATACGCAGTATTTT. Amino acid sequence: CASSEGLLTDTQYF.

The CDR3, as DNA: TGTGCCAGCAGCTTGGTCATTGCGGTAGGGATGTACCATGAGCAGTTCTTC. Protein sequence: CASSLVIAVGMYHEQFF. The chain is built from TRBV5-4 and TRBJ2-1; D is unclear. There are 17 residues in the CDR3. Germline V gives CDR1 SGHNT, CDR2 YYREEE (reference sequence). V lost 0 bases, J lost 8 bases, and 21 bases lay in between.

This chain connects TRBV19 to TRBJ1-1; D gene unclear. CDR3 length equals 14 residues. Germline lookup yields CDR1 LNHDA and CDR2 SQIVND (reference sequence). V was shortened by 3 bases and J by 4 bases, with 12 bases between the two germline ends. This CDR3 reads CASSMDIRGTEAFF. For the CDR3, the DNA is TGTGCCAGTAGTATGGATATCCGGGGCACTGAAGCTTTCTTT.

The chain joins TRBV6-1 to TRBJ1-2, with 12 bases fitting TRBD1. V shed 0 bases, J shed 8 bases, and the junction held 13 bases outside the gene matches. The CDR3 has 18 amino acids. Germline V gene data show CDR1 as MNHNS and CDR2 as SASEGT. The CDR3 loop reads CASSEAGTGTGGSPGYTF. The CDR3 nucleotides are TGTGCCAGCAGTGAAGCCGGGACCGGGACAGGGGGCTCTCCAGGCTACACCTTC.

The rearrangement joins TRBV2 to TRBJ2-3; 8 nucleotides align to TRBD2. Germline CDR1 reads SNHLY; CDR2 reads FYNNEI. This CDR3 has 15 residues. Trimming cost V 10 bases and J 0 bases; bases outside gene matches: 9. The CDR3 nucleotides are TGTGCCACATCTCGGGGGGGCCTTAGCACAGATACGCAGTATTTT. This codes for CATSRGGLSTDTQYF.

The chain combines TRBV5-1 with TRBJ2-2; D unclear. The CDR3 runs 14 residues. The germline gives CDR1 SGHRS, CDR2 YFSETQ. The ends were cut back, 3 bases at V and 1 base at J, with 7 bases in the middle. The CDR3 DNA is TGCGCCAGCAGCTGGATGAAGAACACCGGGGAGCTGTTTTTT. Its protein is CASSWMKNTGELFF.

The chain combines TRBV6-6 with TRBJ1-2; D is perhaps TRBD1 (6 bases). The V gene lost 6 bases and the J gene lost 8 bases, with 13 bases spanning the gap. This CDR3 spans 12 amino acids. Germline V gene sequence: CDR1 MNHNY, CDR2 SVGAGI (reference sequence). The CDR3 nucleotides are TGTGCCAGCAGCCCCGACAGGAAAGGCTACACCTTC. Protein product: CASSPDRKGYTF.

The rearrangement uses TRBV6-5 and TRBJ2-2, with 9 positions matching TRBD1. V was clipped by 10 bases and J by 5 bases; unmatched bases: 8. In germline, CDR1 is MNHEY, CDR2 SVGAGI. The CDR3 sequence is 14 residues long. In DNA form, the CDR3 reads TGTGCCACCCCCCGGGACAGGGAGACCGGGGAGCTGTTTTTT. This codes for CATPRDRETGELFF.

The rearrangement links TRBV6-1 to TRBJ2-7, with 12 bases fitting TRBD2. Per germline, CDR1 MNHNS and CDR2 SASEGT. Trimming at V came to 2 bases and at J to 1 base, leaving 12 bases not matched to a gene. CDR3 length equals 19 residues. The CDR3 region has the DNA TGTGCCAGCAGTGAAAGCATACAGGGGACTAGCGGGCGATCCTACGAGCAGTACGTC. Translation gives CASSESIQGTSGRSYEQYV.

The CDR3 nucleotides are TGCGCCAGCAGTGTCCATAAACCCCGTGACAGGGTCAATCCCTACGAGCAGTACGTC. This translates into CASSVHKPRDRVNPYEQYV. V gene TRBV10-1 combines with J gene TRBJ2-7; 7 bases are a match to TRBD1. The CDR3 extends over 19 amino acids. CDR1 and CDR2 from the germline V gene are WNHNN and SYGVQD (reference sequence). V trimming: 4 bases; J trimming: 2 bases; junction bases outside the gene matches: 20.

This chain uses TRBV4-3 with TRBJ2-2; 10 bases map to TRBD2. This CDR3 has 15 residues. CDR1 and CDR2 (germline): LGHNA, YSLEER. The ends lost 0 bases at V and 7 bases at J; junction bases unmatched: 2. The CDR3 sequence is CASSQDRLAGGELFF. Written as DNA, the CDR3 is TGCGCCAGCAGCCAAGATCGACTAGCGGGCGGGGAGCTGTTTTTT.

The rearrangement links TRBV7-2 to TRBJ1-2, with no clear D. There are 13 residues in the CDR3. The germline V gene encodes CDR1 SGHTA and CDR2 FQGNSA. Trimming removed 1 base at V and 6 bases at J, with 9 bases between. The CDR3 loop is CASSLVAGNGYTF. As DNA, the CDR3 is TGTGCCAGCAGCTTAGTGGCCGGGAATGGCTACACCTTC.

J is TRBJ2-2 and V is TRBV11-2; perhaps TRBD1 as D (5 bases). V was shortened by 5 bases and J by 9 bases, with 13 bases between the two germline ends. There are 13 residues in the CDR3. Germline CDR1 is SGHAT and CDR2 is FQNNGV. The CDR3 nucleotides are TGTGCCAGCAGCACGAACGCAGGGCGGGAGCTGTTTTTT. Its translation: CASSTNAGRELFF.

This clone occurred many times. The genes are TRBV6-5 and TRBJ2-7, with D uncertain. This CDR3 contains 15 residues. Germline V gene sequence: CDR1 MNHEY, CDR2 SVGAGI. Trimming cost V 2 bases and J 2 bases, with 13 bases left between them. The CDR3 DNA sequence: TGTGCCAGCAGTTACCGACATCGGGTCACCTACGAGCAGTACGTC. It specifies CASSYRHRVTYEQYV.

The V call is TRBV7-9, the J call TRBJ1-4, with a weak D call TRBD1 (6 bases). The germline CDR1 and CDR2 sequences are SEHNR and FQNEAQ (reference sequence). The CDR3 length is 17 residues. V dropped 5 bases and J dropped 5 bases, with 21 bases sitting between them. The CDR3 sequence is CASSPTGATDQNEKLFF. DNA for the CDR3: TGTGCCAGCAGCCCCACGGGGGCAACAGACCAAAATGAAAAACTGTTTTTT.

In its sample, this clone was seen once. The chain couples TRBV6-6 to TRBJ2-1; 12 nucleotides line up with TRBD2. Germline CDR1 is MNHNY and CDR2 is SVGAGI (reference sequence). V shed 8 bases, J shed 9 bases, and the junction held 11 bases outside the gene matches. This CDR3 has 15 amino acids. DNA of the CDR3: TGTGCCAGCGTAATGACTAGCGGGAGTGCGCTTGAGCAGTTCTTC. Translation gives CASVMTSGSALEQFF.

The chain is built from TRBV6-6 and TRBJ1-2; 7 bases are a match to TRBD1. The V gene's germline CDR1 is MNHNY and CDR2 SVGAGI (reference sequence). The J segment lost 0 bases and the V segment lost 6 bases, leaving 4 bases of the junction unmatched. This CDR3 is built from 14 residues. CDR3 in amino acids: CASRPGQANYGYTF. The DNA of the CDR3 is TGTGCCAGCAGACCCGGACAGGCTAACTATGGCTACACCTTC.

V is TRBV25-1 and J is TRBJ1-3, with D possibly matching TRBD1 (6 bases). With 7 bases removed from V and 0 bases from J, the gap between germline ends came to 10 bases. CDR1 is MGHDK, CDR2 SYGVNS, per germline. The CDR3 covers 14 residues. The CDR3 reads CASTGQSSGNTIYF. CDR3 DNA: TGTGCCAGCACCGGACAGAGCTCTGGAAACACCATATATTTT.